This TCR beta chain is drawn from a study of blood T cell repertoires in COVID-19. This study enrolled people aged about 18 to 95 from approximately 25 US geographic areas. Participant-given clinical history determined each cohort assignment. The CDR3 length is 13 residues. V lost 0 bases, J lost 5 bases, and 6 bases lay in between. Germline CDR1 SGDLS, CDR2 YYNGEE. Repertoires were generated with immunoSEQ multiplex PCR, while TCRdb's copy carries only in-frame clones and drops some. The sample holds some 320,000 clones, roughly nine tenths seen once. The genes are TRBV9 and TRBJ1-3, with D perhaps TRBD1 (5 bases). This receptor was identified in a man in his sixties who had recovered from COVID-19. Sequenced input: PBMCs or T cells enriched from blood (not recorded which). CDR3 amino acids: CASSVADRNTIYF. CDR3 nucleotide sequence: TGTGCCAGCAGCGTAGCGGACAGAAACACCATATATTTT.